The clone carrying this T cell receptor (beta chain) occurred a few times. The CDR3 consists of 14 residues. Germline assignment: CDR1 ENHRY and CDR2 SYGVKD. V was trimmed by 6 bases and J by 5 bases, leaving 16 bases between them. These data are taken from a study of cytomegalovirus exposure and HLA in healthy donors. The PCR ran on 60 Vbeta and 13 Jbeta primers. Method: immunoSEQ multiplex PCR; TCRdb's copy keeps in-frame clones and lacks some. This sample has 70,000 or so clones; roughly 74% occur once, and the top ten carry more than 9.5%. Sequenced: PBMCs. The sequence derives from a woman in her sixties or seventies in good health and CMV-seropositive. The chain is built from TRBV10-3 and TRBJ1-1; no clear D. The CDR3 protein is CAIRPSGGWTEAFF. The CDR3 DNA follows: TGTGCCATCAGACCAAGTGGAGGGTGGACTGAAGCTTTCTTT.